These 30 T cell receptor beta chains were sequenced from one sample in a study of T cell repertoires in cytomegalovirus infection. TCRdb re-called the reads with MiXCR, one entry per CDR3 protein. The repertoire holds 450,000 to 550,000 distinct CDR3 sequences, with about 42% as singletons. These receptors have no known antigen. The source was cultured PBMCs, collected from culture after CMV antigen stimulation. The receptors were sampled from a human donor in good health (CMV status not recorded). Some clones in this sample may be carry-over from other donors' samples.

The genes are TRBV10-3 and TRBJ2-7; 9 nucleotides match TRBD2. V lost 7 bases, J lost 2 bases, and 18 bases stayed unmatched. Germline V gene sequence: CDR1 ENHRY, CDR2 SYGVKD. CDR3 length: 18 amino acids. CDR3 DNA sequence: TGTGCCATCACTCAGCGCCGGCTAGCGGGGAAAACCCCCTACGAGCAGTACTTC. It is translated as CAITQRRLAGKTPYEQYF.

V gene TRBV20-1 combines with J gene TRBJ2-3; D is perhaps TRBD2 (5 bases). The V gene lost 5 bases and the J gene lost 2 bases, with 14 bases spanning the gap. The CDR3 runs 14 residues. Germline CDR1 and CDR2: DFQATT and SNEGSKA (reference sequence). The DNA for the CDR3 is TGCAGTGCTTTCACCGGGAAGGACACAGATACGCAGTATTTT. Translating it yields CSAFTGKDTDTQYF.

The CDR3 is CASSLKGEIGVGLADTQYF. Here the CDR3 DNA reads TGTGCCAGCAGCTTAAAAGGGGAAATAGGGGTAGGTTTGGCAGATACGCAGTATTTT. The chain couples TRBV7-2 to TRBJ2-3; possibly TRBD1 for D (5 bases). V was cut by 2 bases and J by 4 bases, with 25 bases left in between. CDR1 is SGHTA and CDR2 is FQGNSA in the germline V gene. The CDR3 spans 19 residues.

This clonotype was recorded many times. This sequence joins TRBV7-2 and TRBJ2-1; D is ambiguous. CDR1 and CDR2 (germline): SGHTA, FQGNSA. CDR3 size: 12 residues. Trimming pared 2 bases from V and 11 bases from J, leaving 10 bases between. CDR3 residues: CASSLSRVKQFF. CDR3 in DNA: TGTGCCAGCAGCTTATCCCGGGTAAAGCAGTTCTTC.

The J gene is TRBJ2-5, the V gene TRBV13; 10 bases agree with TRBD2. The V gene end was trimmed by 4 bases and the J gene end by 4 bases; junction bases not matched to a gene: 6. Germline V gene sequence: CDR1 PRHDT, CDR2 FYEKMQ (reference sequence). The CDR3 is made up of 15 amino acids. CDR3 sequence: CASSSTTSGSETQYF. Written as DNA, the CDR3 is TGTGCCAGCAGCTCTACGACTAGCGGGTCAGAGACCCAGTACTTC.

This clonotype was seen a few times. The chain recombines TRBV6-5 with TRBJ1-5; no reliable D call. This CDR3 has 13 amino acids. Germline values: CDR1 MNHEY, CDR2 SVGAGI. V was pared by 6 bases and J by 7 bases, with 13 bases between. Here the CDR3 reads CASRRGGGQPQHF. The CDR3 DNA reads TGTGCCAGCAGACGCGGAGGAGGGCAGCCCCAGCATTTT.

Here the CDR3 reads CASSLAPDVNTEAFF. CDR3 in DNA: TGTGCCAGCAGCTTAGCGCCCGATGTAAACACTGAAGCTTTCTTT. The chain is built from TRBV7-6 and TRBJ1-1; no definite D call. Per germline, CDR1 SGHVS and CDR2 FNYEAQ. Trimming removed 0 bases from V and 2 bases from J, with 10 bases in between. The CDR3 spans 15 residues.

The gene calls are TRBV7-2 and TRBJ2-1; the match to TRBD2 covers 8 bases. In germline, CDR1 is SGHTA, CDR2 FQGNSA. The CDR3 covers 15 residues. V was pared by 5 bases and J by 2 bases, with 5 bases of the junction left unmatched. The DNA for the CDR3 is TGTGCCAGCAGCACCAGCGGGAGCACCTACAATGAGCAGTTCTTC. Translated: CASSTSGSTYNEQFF.

This clonotype was seen more than once but under ten times. V is TRBV27 and J is TRBJ2-7, with 8 positions matching TRBD2. The germline gives CDR1 MNHEY, CDR2 SMNVEV (reference sequence). V trimming: 4 bases; J trimming: 3 bases; junction bases outside the gene matches: 5. The CDR3 totals 14 residues. CDR3 protein: CASSSVRGGYEQYF. DNA of the CDR3: TGTGCCAGCAGTTCGGTCCGGGGGGGCTACGAGCAGTACTTC.

This sequence joins TRBV6-5 and TRBJ1-4; 7 bases match TRBD1. V trimming: 10 bases; J trimming: 5 bases; junction bases outside the gene matches: 13. Germline V gene data show CDR1 as MNHEY and CDR2 as SVGAGI. The CDR3 has 15 residues. This CDR3 is CATAPPGQQNEKLFF. The CDR3 DNA follows: TGTGCCACCGCCCCCCCGGGACAGCAAAATGAAAAACTGTTTTTT.

This clonotype occurred a few times. The CDR3 bases are TGTGCCAGCAGCTTAGACCGGACAGGGCTTAGCAATCAGCCCCAGCATTTT. Its protein is CASSLDRTGLSNQPQHF. The rearrangement uses TRBV7-2 and TRBJ1-5; 8 bases line up with TRBD1. J lost 0 bases, V lost 1 base, and 5 bases had no gene match. The CDR3 is 17 amino acids. Germline V gene sequence: CDR1 SGHTA, CDR2 FQGNSA. Variable domain in full (rest from reference TRBV7-2 and TRBJ1-5): GAGVSQSPSNKVTEKGKDVELRCDPISGHTALYWYRQSLGQGLEFLIYFQGNSAPDKSGLPSDRFSAERTGGSVSTLTIQRTQQEDSAVYLCASSLDRTGLSNQPQHFGDGTRLSIL.

This clonotype turned up a few times. The rearrangement joins TRBV7-9 to TRBJ2-2, with D maybe TRBD1 (5 bases). The CDR3 length is 14 residues. Germline CDR1 reads SEHNR; CDR2 reads FQNEAQ (reference sequence). V lost 3 bases and J lost 3, with 8 bases in between. In DNA, the CDR3 is TGTGCCAGCAGCTTCCCAGGGCACACCGGGGAGCTGTTTTTT. Translation gives CASSFPGHTGELFF.

The chain links TRBV11-3 to TRBJ2-1; 11 nucleotides match TRBD2. Germline V gene lookup returns CDR1 SGHNT and CDR2 YENEEA. Trimming cost V 1 base and J 9 bases; bases outside gene matches: 17. The CDR3 is 19 amino acids. The CDR3 DNA sequence: TGTGCCAGCAGCTTAGTTGCCCCTCATCTAGCGGGAGGCCGGGGTGAGCAGTTCTTC. Translation gives CASSLVAPHLAGGRGEQFF.

The CDR3 DNA reads TGTGCCAGCAGGGGCGGTAGGGGAGGTGGCTACACCTTC. Protein: CASRGGRGGGYTF. This chain links TRBV5-6 with TRBJ1-2; possibly TRBD1 for D (5 bases). This CDR3 contains 13 residues. V was cut by 5 bases and J by 7 bases, with 15 bases left in between. Germline V gives CDR1 SGHDT, CDR2 YYEEEE. The full variable domain, its missing parts supplied by reference TRBV5-6 and TRBJ1-2, is DAGVTQSPTHLIKTRGQQVTLRCSPKSGHDTVSWYQQALGQGPQFIFQYYEEEERQRGNFPDRFSGHQFPNYSSELNVNALLLGDSALYLCASRGGRGGGYTFGSGTRLTVV.

The chain couples TRBV19 to TRBJ2-7; TRBD1 agrees at 7 bases. CDR3 size: 15 residues. The germline CDR1 and CDR2 sequences are LNHDA and SQIVND (reference sequence). Trimming cost V 3 bases and J 4 bases; bases outside gene matches: 9. The CDR3 nucleotides are TGTGCCAGTAGTATGAAGAGACAGGGAGTTTACGAGCAGTACTTC. This gives the protein CASSMKRQGVYEQYF. Full variable domain (remainder filled in from reference TRBV19 and TRBJ2-7): DGGITQSPKYLFRKEGQNVTLSCEQNLNHDAMYWYRQDPGQGLRLIYYSQIVNDFQKGDIAEGYSVSREKKESFPLTVTSAQKNPTAFYLCASSMKRQGVYEQYFGPGTRLTVT.

The rearrangement links TRBV27 to TRBJ1-1; 9 bases agree with TRBD1. J was trimmed by 6 bases and V by 6 bases; bases with no gene match: 17. Germline loops: CDR1 MNHEY, CDR2 SMNVEV (reference sequence). CDR3 length: 17 residues. CDR3 in amino acids: CASSRRRQGVLPSEAFF. DNA for the CDR3: TGTGCCAGCAGCCGCCGGAGACAGGGGGTCCTACCCTCTGAAGCTTTCTTT.

This clonotype was seen once. The CDR3 coding sequence is TGTGCCAGCAGCCCAAATGTTGCTTCTGTTGAGCAGTTCTTC. Translating it yields CASSPNVASVEQFF. This chain joins TRBV7-2 and TRBJ2-1; D remains unclear. This CDR3 spans 14 amino acids. Germline lookup yields CDR1 SGHTA and CDR2 FQGNSA. Deletions cut 5 bases from V and 9 bases from J, with 17 bases between.

The V gene is TRBV11-2, the J gene TRBJ2-1; D is undetermined. The CDR3 consists of 12 residues. Germline V gene lookup returns CDR1 SGHAT and CDR2 FQNNGV. Deletions cut 4 bases from V and 9 bases from J, with 10 bases between. The CDR3 loop reads CASSSLGFEQFF. CDR3 sequence (DNA): TGTGCCAGCAGCTCCCTTGGGTTTGAGCAGTTCTTC.

This clonotype was observed a few times. This chain uses TRBV10-3 with TRBJ1-1; D call uncertain. The CDR3 length is 13 residues. CDR1 ENHRY and CDR2 SYGVKD come from the germline V gene. Trimming left V 11 bases short and J 4 bases short, with 17 bases between. The CDR3 reads CASQKGEGTEAFF. The CDR3 DNA is TGTGCCTCCCAAAAGGGCGAAGGCACTGAAGCTTTCTTT.

The chain is built from TRBV10-3 and TRBJ2-3; the D gene is possibly TRBD2 (6 bases). The CDR3 sequence is 16 residues long. Trimming stripped 6 bases from V and 1 base from J, with 17 bases between. Per germline, CDR1 ENHRY and CDR2 SYGVKD. The CDR3 DNA sequence: TGTGCCATCAGGGCGGGGCCCCAAGCCCGCACAGATACGCAGTATTTT. It yields the protein CAIRAGPQARTDTQYF.

As concerns this clonotype: One junction end does not reproduce the germline sequence, and a read error may be involved. The DNA of the CDR3 is TGCGCCGCGGGACAGTTAAACACCGGGGAGCTGTTTTTT. Amino acids: CAAGQLNTGELFF. This sequence joins TRBV19 and TRBJ2-2, with D possibly TRBD1 on 7 matching bases. Germline V gene lookup returns CDR1 LNHDA and CDR2 SQIVND (reference sequence). The CDR3 has 13 residues.

In this sample, this clonotype turned up a few times. The chain employs TRBV6-2 or TRBV6-3 and TRBJ2-7, with D unresolved. This CDR3 spans 13 amino acids. Per the germline V gene, CDR1 is MNHEY and CDR2 is SVGEGT. With 6 bases removed from V and 3 bases from J, the gap between germline ends came to 12 bases. CDR3 in DNA: TGTGCCAGCAGGCCTACCACTGGCTACGAGCAGTACTTC. Encoded protein: CASRPTTGYEQYF.

The genes are TRBV10-3 and TRBJ2-1; 12 bases are shared with TRBD2. The CDR3 contains 18 residues. CDR1 ENHRY and CDR2 SYGVKD come from the germline V gene. After removal of 8 bases from V and 7 bases from J, the junction contained 18 bases not matched to a gene. The CDR3 nucleotides read TGTGCCATCGGGAAGGACGCGACTAGCGGGAGTCGGGAGAATGAGCAGTTCTTC. This gives the protein CAIGKDATSGSRENEQFF.

This clonotype occurred a few times. This chain uses TRBV12-3 or TRBV12-4 with TRBJ2-7; D gene ambiguous. Trimming removed 11 bases from V and 7 bases from J, with 9 bases in between. The CDR3 is 9 amino acids. DNA for the CDR3: TGTGCCCTCACGTGTGAGCAGTACTTC. It is translated as CALTCEQYF.

V and J are TRBV25-1 and TRBJ1-1; TRBD1 matches at 8 bases. V shed 8 bases, J shed 0 bases, and the junction held 17 bases outside the gene matches. Germline assignment: CDR1 MGHDK and CDR2 SYGVNS. The CDR3 runs 18 residues. The CDR3 region is CASSSTVQGAWVNTEAFF. In DNA form, the CDR3 reads TGTGCCAGCTCCAGTACCGTCCAGGGGGCATGGGTGAACACTGAAGCTTTCTTT.

This sequence joins TRBV12-5 and TRBJ2-1; TRBD1 aligns across 9 bases. CDR1 and CDR2 from the germline V gene are LGHNT and FRNRAP. Trimming removed 6 bases from V and 3 bases from J; junction bases left unmatched: 9. This CDR3 comprises 16 residues. The CDR3: CASGRTGTGIYNEQFF. The CDR3 coding sequence is TGTGCTAGTGGACGAACCGGGACAGGGATCTACAATGAGCAGTTCTTC.

In its sample, this clonotype was seen a few times. V and J are TRBV4-3 and TRBJ2-3; TRBD1 is a possible D gene (7 bases). Per germline, CDR1 LGHNA and CDR2 YSLEER. V lost 1 base and J lost 7, with 24 bases in between. The CDR3 is 18 amino acids. CDR3 sequence reads: CASSQAQGGGTKTYTQYF. The DNA for the CDR3 is TGCGCCAGCAGCCAAGCCCAGGGGGGCGGGACCAAAACATATACGCAGTATTTT.

This clonotype was detected only a few times. The chain recombines TRBV6-6 with TRBJ1-5, with 9 positions matching TRBD1. Trimming at V came to 6 bases and at J to 2 bases, leaving 5 bases not matched to a gene. Per germline, CDR1 MNHNY and CDR2 SVGAGI (reference sequence). CDR3 length: 15 residues. CDR3 sequence reads: CASSLRTGGNQPQHF. The CDR3, as DNA: TGTGCCAGCAGCCTGAGGACAGGGGGCAATCAGCCCCAGCATTTT.

This chain joins TRBV27 and TRBJ1-1, with 7 bases lining up with TRBD1. Germline assignment: CDR1 MNHEY and CDR2 SMNVEV (reference sequence). This CDR3 comprises 15 residues. V trimming: 0 bases; J trimming: 8 bases; junction bases outside the gene matches: 9. The CDR3 bases are TGTGCCAGCAGTTTATCGGCAGGGGGAAGGTTGGAAGCTTTCTTT. Protein product: CASSLSAGGRLEAFF.

The chain combines TRBV28 with TRBJ1-2, with D uncertain. The V gene's germline CDR1 is MDHEN and CDR2 SYDVKM. The length of the CDR3 is 12 residues. Between the trimmed V and J ends, which lost 1 base and 8 bases, there was a span of 8 bases. CDR3 bases: TGTGCCAGCAGTTTATTGAGAATGGGCTACACCTTC. It is translated as CASSLLRMGYTF.